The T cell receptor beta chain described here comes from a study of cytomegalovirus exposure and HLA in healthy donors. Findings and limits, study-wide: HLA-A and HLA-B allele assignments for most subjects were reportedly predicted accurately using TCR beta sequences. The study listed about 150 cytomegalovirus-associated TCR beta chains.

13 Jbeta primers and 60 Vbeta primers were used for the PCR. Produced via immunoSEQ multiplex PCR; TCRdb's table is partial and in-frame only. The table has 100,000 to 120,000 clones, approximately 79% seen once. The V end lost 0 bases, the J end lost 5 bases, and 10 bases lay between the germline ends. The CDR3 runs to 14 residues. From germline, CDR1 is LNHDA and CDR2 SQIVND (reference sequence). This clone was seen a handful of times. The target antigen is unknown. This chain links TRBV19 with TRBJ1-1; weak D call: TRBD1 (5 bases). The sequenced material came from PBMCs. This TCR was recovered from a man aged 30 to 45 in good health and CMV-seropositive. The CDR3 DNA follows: TGTGCCAGTAGTATAGACAGGGAAAGGACTGAAGCTTTCTTT. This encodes CASSIDRERTEAFF.